This T cell receptor (beta chain) is drawn from a study of immune cell composition in non-small cell lung cancer (dated by TCRdb to between 2016 and 2019). Regarding the complete study: To assign histologic subtype, which was mostly lung adenocarcinoma or squamous cell carcinoma, H&E was combined with p63, CK5, Napsin A and TTF-1 immunohistochemistry. TCR-beta sequencing (Adaptive Biotechnologies) was performed on approximately 35 paired NSCLC tumour and non-adjacent lung specimens plus 26 tumour-only specimens. Supplementary cohort #1, approximately 10 lung adenocarcinoma cases, had paired tumour/lung TCR-beta sequencing and TIL populations generated to assess tumour reactivity. Four tumour specimens that had TCR-beta data belonged to rare histological subtypes and were left out of the subtype comparisons. The research as a whole found: In some ten adenocarcinoma cases, maximal tumour-associated clone frequency correlated strongly with TIL tumour reactivity, whereas overall clonality did not. The reactivity cohort was only about nine cases, and tumour-reactive clones were not shown to share sequences with the dominant in vivo tumour-associated clones. No significant correlation was found between tumour TCR-beta clonality and smoking pack-years. Tumour-associated clones >0.5% were found in nearly half of NSCLC cases, namely in approximately 30% of adenocarcinomas versus less than 85% of squamous carcinomas.

Non-adjacent lung tissue from the same patient, taken as far from the tumour as possible and at least 3 cm away, was used for the normal lung samples. From frozen aliquots of unsorted single-cell suspensions, genomic DNA was isolated using the QIAamp DNA kit. Tissues were received within 2 hours of resection and processed immediately into single-cell suspensions. Tissue was mechanically dissociated and enzymatically digested with DNase I, collagenase I and hyaluronidase for approximately 32 minutes at 37 °C, then filtered and RBC-lysed. A two-step multiplex PCR was used to amplify TCR-beta CDR3 regions from genomic DNA, and Illumina-compatible adaptors were added in the second step. TCR-beta immunosequencing was performed on an Illumina platform as a commercial immunoSEQ service. For the original study's pipeline: Repertoires were summarised by productive clonality and by Top 10 Clones, defined as the percentage of T-cell templates derived from the ten most frequent sequences. Values for productive clonality spanned 0 to 1, where a value of 1 indicated a monoclonal population. Using log10 scatter plots, tumour-associated clones were identified as sequences that made up at least 0.1% of tumour T-cell templates yet were absent from the matched non-adjacent lung. Student's t-tests were used for two-group comparisons, ANOVA for comparisons across stages, and linear regression for relationships, with analyses done in GraphPad Prism7 and R. TCRdb retrieved this table from immuneACCESS and kept in-frame rearrangements only. Not all clones are present; in checked studies, unresolved V genes account for under half, and no reason is known for the remainder. V, J and clone size were drawn from that table, and D and trimming were deduced from the DNA. Within this sample are some 1,600 clones, with about 66% of them counted one time only. Clones ranked in the top ten supply roughly 30% of the sample.

This clone has more than one count but fewer than ten. No cognate antigen has been identified for it. There are no base qualities to consult, and no much larger clone falls within one base. The junction carries 20 bases between V and J, which are trimmed by 11 bases and 3 bases respectively. CDR1 MDHEN and CDR2 SYDVKM were looked up in the germline V gene. The CDR3 covers 14 residues, taking in both the cysteine and the phenylalanine. Of the read, only the CDR3 DNA is kept; its 42 bases are in frame from base 1. The chain is assembled from TRBV28 and TRBJ2-7; a tentative D match to TRBD2 spans 6 bases. This TCR came from a human donor with non-small cell lung cancer. Sequenced input: non-adjacent lung tissue. The CDR3 reads CASTGLTGGYEQYF. DNA sequence: TGTGCCTCCACGGGACTCACCGGTGGCTACGAGCAGTACTTC.